Below, one TCR beta chain is given with its context. In the authors' workflow: Estimation of nucleated cell counts relied on the amplification of reference gene primers. Clones were read by immunoSEQ multiplex PCR, and TCRdb kept only the in-frame ones, dropping some. D and trimming were read from the DNA, whereas the V and J calls and clone size are those reported in that table. The table has about 270,000 clones, over 75% seen once. This sample was included in a study of blood T cell repertoires in COVID-19. Study details: Collection of acute and convalescent COVID-19 samples took place in the United States, Italy and Spain. Sample material is recorded as cDNA or gDNA derived from T cells, B-cell-depleted T cells, or PBMCs.

Germline lookup yields CDR1 SGHNT and CDR2 YYREEE (reference sequence). This CDR3 has 17 residues. Trimming at V came to 4 bases and at J to 0 bases, leaving 6 bases not matched to a gene. The chain uses TRBV5-4 and TRBJ2-6; 8 bases are a match to TRBD1. The sequence derives from a human donor in a cohort sampled during active COVID-19. The sequenced sample consisted of peripheral blood. The CDR3 loop is CASSPGTGDSGANVLTF. CDR3 sequence (DNA): TGTGCCAGCAGCCCCGGGACAGGTGACTCTGGGGCCAACGTCCTGACTTTC.